This T cell receptor beta chain was obtained from a study of PD-1 blockade in mismatch repair-deficient tumors. Study information: All were previously treated, progressing patients with eleven to twelve mismatch repair-deficient cancer types.

Every patient had mismatch repair deficiency by PCR or immunohistochemistry. The sample holds one count of this clone. Its antigen remains unknown. TCRdb keeps only in-frame clones here, not all; method: immunoSEQ multiplex PCR. The profile shows some 130,000 clones, 88% of them singletons. Study results and caveats: Tumor-resident clones, often undetectable pretreatment in blood, expanded then contracted after pembrolizumab.

This receptor was identified in an adult with mismatch repair-deficient cancer. Material: peripheral blood, obtained approximately 72 weeks after starting pembrolizumab.

CDR3 amino acids: CASSDLGGGRTEAFF. CDR3 DNA sequence: TGTGCCAGCAGTGACCTTGGGGGGGGCCGCACTGAAGCTTTCTTT. The V call is TRBV6-4, the J call TRBJ1-1; TRBD1 is a possible D gene (6 bases). Germline V gene lookup returns CDR1 MRHNA and CDR2 SNTAGT. Trimming left V 2 bases short and J 4 bases short, with 14 bases between. The CDR3 contains 15 residues.